One and the same sample provided the 17 T cell receptor beta chains below, sequenced in a study of OX40 agonist ivuxolimab in advanced cancers. TCRdb's table, derived via immunoSEQ multiplex PCR, lists solely in-frame clones and lacks some. Among about 58,000 clones listed, roughly nine tenths were seen once. The sequencing used CD4+ or CD8+ T cells sorted from blood, collected in a trial of the OX40 agonist ivuxolimab. All receptors come from an adult with an advanced solid tumor such as melanoma, head and neck, liver or kidney cancer.

The chain has TRBV6-1 and TRBJ2-5; maybe TRBD2 (6 bases). Germline lookup yields CDR1 MNHNS and CDR2 SASEGT. This CDR3 comprises 14 residues. V shed 4 bases and J shed 5 bases, with 14 bases lying between them. In nucleotides, the CDR3 is TGTGCCAGCAGTGCCAGAACTAGCTTCGAGACCCAGTACTTC. Protein product: CASSARTSFETQYF.

The chain links TRBV27 to TRBJ1-4; TRBD1 is a possible D gene (5 bases). This CDR3 spans 14 amino acids. Trimming took off 5 bases at V and 0 bases at J, with 7 bases between the two ends. Germline CDR1 reads MNHEY; CDR2 reads SMNVEV (reference sequence). DNA of the CDR3: TGTGCCAGCAGTGACAGCGCAACTAATGAAAAACTGTTTTTT. This encodes CASSDSATNEKLFF.

V usage is TRBV7-9 and J usage is TRBJ2-2; tentative D call: TRBD2 (6 bases). V lost 5 bases, J lost 6 bases, and 13 bases lay in between. CDR1 and CDR2 from the germline V gene are SEHNR and FQNEAQ (reference sequence). The CDR3 has 14 amino acids. The CDR3 sequence is CASSAGGLAGELFF. The CDR3 DNA reads TGTGCCAGCAGCGCTGGAGGGCTTGCCGGGGAGCTGTTTTTT.

This chain links TRBV6-4 with TRBJ2-1, with D maybe TRBD2 (6 bases). V shed 7 bases and J shed 4 bases, with 8 bases lying between them. Germline V gene sequence: CDR1 MRHNA, CDR2 SNTAGT. This CDR3 is 12 amino acids long. CDR3 sequence reads: CASNGTYNEQFF. CDR3 DNA sequence: TGTGCCAGCAATGGGACTTACAATGAGCAGTTCTTC.

The chain employs TRBV2 and TRBJ2-5, with D possibly being TRBD1 (8 bases). This CDR3 comprises 14 residues. Trimming left V 6 bases short and J 4 bases short, with 15 bases between. Germline lookup yields CDR1 SNHLY and CDR2 FYNNEI. CDR3 nucleotides: TGTGCCAGCAGGGAGAACAGGGGGGGAGAGACCCAGTACTTC. This codes for CASRENRGGETQYF.

The chain has TRBV5-6 and TRBJ2-7, with unresolved D. CDR1 and CDR2 from the germline V gene are SGHDT and YYEEEE. CDR3 size: 13 residues. V lost 2 bases to trimming and J lost 2 bases, with 8 bases between them. CDR3 nucleotide sequence: TGTGCCAGCAGCTTCCGCATAGCCTACGAGCAGTACTTC. Protein: CASSFRIAYEQYF.

The chain has TRBV5-1 and TRBJ1-4; 8 bases fit TRBD1. V shed 2 bases, J shed 6 bases, and the junction held 3 bases outside the gene matches. This CDR3 comprises 14 residues. The germline gives CDR1 SGHRS, CDR2 YFSETQ. The CDR3 DNA sequence: TGCGCCAGCAGCTTCCAGGGGGCGGATGAAAAACTGTTTTTT. Translating it yields CASSFQGADEKLFF. Filled out from reference TRBV5-1 and TRBJ1-4, the complete variable domain reads KAGVTQTPRYLIKTRGQQVTLSCSPISGHRSVSWYQQTPGQGLQFLFEYFSETQRNKGNFPGRFSGRQFSNSRSEMNVSTLELGDSALYLCASSFQGADEKLFFGSGTQLSVL.

The genes are TRBV7-2 and TRBJ1-5; no clear D gene. The V end was cut by 5 bases, the J end by 2 bases, with 10 bases between. The CDR3 covers 14 residues. Germline assignment: CDR1 SGHTA and CDR2 FQGNSA. Written as DNA, the CDR3 is TGTGCCAGCAGCCGACGCCGAGGCAATCAGCCCCAGCATTTT. This encodes CASSRRRGNQPQHF.

This clone appeared a single time. The rearrangement links TRBV6-1 to TRBJ1-5, with unresolved D. V dropped 2 bases and J dropped 4 bases, with 9 bases sitting between them. There are 14 residues in the CDR3. Germline-derived CDR1 and CDR2 are MNHNS and SASEGT. The DNA for the CDR3 is TGTGCCAGCAGTGAATCGAATCCGAATCAGCCCCAGCATTTT. Protein: CASSESNPNQPQHF.

The CDR3 loop reads CASSFRRADTQYF. The CDR3 DNA sequence: TGTGCCAGCAGCTTCAGAAGGGCAGATACGCAGTATTTT. V and J are TRBV7-9 and TRBJ2-3; D is ambiguous. Germline values: CDR1 SEHNR, CDR2 FQNEAQ (reference sequence). V dropped 3 bases and J dropped 4 bases, with 8 bases sitting between them. CDR3 length: 13 amino acids.

The chain links TRBV5-6 to TRBJ2-3; D remains unclear. Germline CDR1 and CDR2: SGHDT and YYEEEE. This CDR3 has 14 amino acids. The ends were cut back, 4 bases at V and 4 bases at J, with 13 bases in the middle. The CDR3 region has the DNA TGTGCCAGCAGCATCGATCCCGCGGCAGATACGCAGTATTTT. Translation: CASSIDPAADTQYF. Drawing the rest from reference TRBV5-6 and TRBJ2-3, the complete variable domain is DAGVTQSPTHLIKTRGQQVTLRCSPKSGHDTVSWYQQALGQGPQFIFQYYEEEERQRGNFPDRFSGHQFPNYSSELNVNALLLGDSALYLCASSIDPAADTQYFGPGTRLTVL.

The CDR3 DNA reads as TGTGCCAGCAGCTCAAACTACGAGCAGTACTTC. Its protein product is CASSSNYEQYF. The chain uses TRBV7-2 and TRBJ2-7; no reliable D call. Trimming cost V 4 bases and J 3 bases, with 4 bases left between them. The length of the CDR3 is 11 residues. Germline V lookup: CDR1 SGHTA, CDR2 FQGNSA.

For this clone: At one end the junction does not follow the germline gene, possibly because of a read error. The rearrangement uses TRBV28 and TRBJ2-7; D ambiguous. This CDR3 is built from 14 residues. Germline V lookup: CDR1 MDHEN, CDR2 SYDVKM. The CDR3 region is CASRTPSGAYEQYF. The CDR3 region has the DNA TGTGCAAGCAGGACCCCTTCAGGTGCCTACGAGCAGTACTTC. Full variable domain (rest looked up from reference TRBV28 and TRBJ2-7): DVKVTQSSRYLVKRTGEKVFLECVQDMDHENMFWYRQDPGLGLRLIYFSYDVKMKEKGDIPEGYSVSREKKERFSLILESASTNQTSMYLCASRTPSGAYEQYFGPGTRLTVT.

This chain uses TRBV6-9 with TRBJ1-3; no definite D call. This CDR3 is 14 amino acids long. Trimming took off 6 bases at V and 3 bases at J, with 12 bases between the two ends. The germline V gene encodes CDR1 MNHGY and CDR2 SVAAGI. The CDR3 DNA follows: TGTGCCAGCAGCCCCAGAGAGCTTGGAAACACCATATATTTT. Protein: CASSPRELGNTIYF.

The chain uses TRBV5-4 and TRBJ2-1, with 13 bases aligning to TRBD2. The J segment lost 0 bases and the V segment lost 3 bases, leaving 6 bases of the junction unmatched. There are 18 residues in the CDR3. Germline values: CDR1 SGHNT, CDR2 YYREEE (reference sequence). The DNA of the CDR3 is TGTGCCAGCAGCTCGCGGACTAGCGGGAGTAGCTCCTACAATGAGCAGTTCTTC. Residues: CASSSRTSGSSSYNEQFF.

This rearrangement joins TRBV11-2 to TRBJ2-2; D is unclear. Trimming took 6 bases from V and 1 from J, leaving 12 bases between them. Germline V lookup: CDR1 SGHAT, CDR2 FQNNGV. The CDR3 spans 15 residues. The CDR3 nucleotides are TGTGCCAGCAGTCTAAACCGACAGAACACCGGGGAGCTGTTTTTT. Its protein product is CASSLNRQNTGELFF. Supplemented by reference TRBV11-2 and TRBJ2-2, the full variable domain reads EAGVAQSPRYKIIEKRQSVAFWCNPISGHATLYWYQQILGQGPKLLIQFQNNGVVDDSQLPKDRFSAERLKGVDSTLKIQPAKLEDSAVYLCASSLNRQNTGELFFGEGSRLTVL.

This clone was found once. The V gene is TRBV7-8, the J gene TRBJ1-2; maybe TRBD1 (6 bases). V was cut by 5 bases and J by 3 bases, with 25 bases left in between. The CDR3 consists of 18 residues. CDR1 and CDR2 (germline): SGHVS, FQNEAQ. As DNA, the CDR3 is TGTGCCAGCAGCCCATCTTTGGGGGGGGCCGGCCAATACTATGGCTACACCTTC. Translated, it gives CASSPSLGGAGQYYGYTF.